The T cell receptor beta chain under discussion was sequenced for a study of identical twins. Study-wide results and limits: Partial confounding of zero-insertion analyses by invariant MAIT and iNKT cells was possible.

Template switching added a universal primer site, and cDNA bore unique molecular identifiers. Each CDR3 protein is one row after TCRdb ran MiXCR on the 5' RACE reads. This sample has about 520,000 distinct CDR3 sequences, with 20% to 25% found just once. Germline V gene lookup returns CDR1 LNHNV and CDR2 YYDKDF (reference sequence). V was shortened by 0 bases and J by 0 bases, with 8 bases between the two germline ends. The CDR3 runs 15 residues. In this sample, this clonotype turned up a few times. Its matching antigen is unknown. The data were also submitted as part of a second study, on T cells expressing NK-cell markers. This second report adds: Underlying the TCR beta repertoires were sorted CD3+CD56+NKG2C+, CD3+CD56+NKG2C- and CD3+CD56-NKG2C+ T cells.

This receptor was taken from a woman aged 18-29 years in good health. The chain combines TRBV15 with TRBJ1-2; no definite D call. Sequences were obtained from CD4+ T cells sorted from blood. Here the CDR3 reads CATSREEQANYGYTF. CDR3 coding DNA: TGTGCCACCAGCAGAGAGGAGCAAGCTAACTATGGCTACACCTTC.